These 14 T cell receptor beta chains were sequenced from one sample in a study of OX40 agonist ivuxolimab in advanced cancers. Clones were sequenced by immunoSEQ multiplex PCR, and TCRdb holds only the in-frame ones, with some missing. Of almost 80,000 clones listed, around 87% are singletons. The sequenced sample was CD4+ or CD8+ T cells sorted from blood, obtained in a trial of the OX40 agonist ivuxolimab. These receptor sequences come from an adult with an advanced solid tumor such as melanoma, head and neck, liver or kidney cancer.

The chain links TRBV10-3 to TRBJ1-3, with D hard to call. CDR3 length: 14 amino acids. Germline CDR1 reads ENHRY; CDR2 reads SYGVKD. With 6 bases removed from V and 0 bases from J, the gap between germline ends came to 9 bases. The CDR3 reads CAIRRSLSGNTIYF. CDR3 DNA: TGTGCCATCAGACGGAGCCTCTCTGGAAACACCATATATTTT.

J is TRBJ2-1 and V is TRBV10-1; D possibly corresponds to TRBD2 (6 bases). V gave up 8 bases and J gave up 5 bases, with 16 bases separating them. This CDR3 comprises 14 residues. The germline CDR1 and CDR2 sequences are WNHNN and SYGVQD (reference sequence). The CDR3 nucleotides are TGCGCCAGCTCAGGCGGGGCGCCTCACAATGAGCAGTTCTTC. Amino acid sequence: CASSGGAPHNEQFF.

This sequence joins TRBV6-6 and TRBJ2-1, with D perhaps TRBD2 (6 bases). V was clipped by 7 bases and J by 0 bases, with 16 bases between them. Germline assignment: CDR1 MNHNY and CDR2 SVGAGI (reference sequence). This CDR3 comprises 16 residues. This CDR3 reads CASTYGSFSSYNEQFF. CDR3 DNA: TGTGCCAGCACCTACGGGAGCTTCAGCTCCTACAATGAGCAGTTCTTC.

This rearrangement joins TRBV7-2 to TRBJ2-7, with D hard to call. V was cut by 2 bases and J by 6 bases, with 11 bases left in between. The CDR3 covers 13 residues. Germline values: CDR1 SGHTA, CDR2 FQGNSA. The CDR3 here is CASSLMLRTEQYF. CDR3 nucleotide sequence: TGTGCCAGCAGCTTAATGTTAAGGACCGAGCAGTACTTC.

This clone turned up a few times. The V and J genes are TRBV19 and TRBJ1-1; D unclear. V was trimmed by 6 bases and J by 3 bases, leaving 14 bases between them. Germline lookup yields CDR1 LNHDA and CDR2 SQIVND (reference sequence). The CDR3 covers 14 residues. CDR3: CASRQLNLYTEAFF. CDR3 nucleotides: TGTGCCAGTAGACAGTTGAATTTGTACACTGAAGCTTTCTTT.

The genes are TRBV6-6 and TRBJ1-1; possible D gene TRBD1, 6 bases. Germline V gene sequence: CDR1 MNHNY, CDR2 SVGAGI (reference sequence). The CDR3 is 15 residues long. Between the trimmed V and J ends, which lost 2 bases and 1 base, there was a span of 11 bases. Written as DNA, the CDR3 is TGTGCCAGCAGTTACAGACAGGATAAGAACACTGAAGCTTTCTTT. Translation: CASSYRQDKNTEAFF.

V gene TRBV7-2 combines with J gene TRBJ2-3; no firm D call. Trimming took off 5 bases at V and 1 base at J, with 10 bases between the two ends. Germline V gene sequence: CDR1 SGHTA, CDR2 FQGNSA. The CDR3 sequence is 14 residues long. CDR3 in DNA: TGTGCCAGCAGCCCGAGTGGGGGCACAGATACGCAGTATTTT. Translated, it gives CASSPSGGTDTQYF.

The V gene is TRBV19, the J gene TRBJ1-2; 8 positions match TRBD1. Germline trimming cut 7 bases from V and 8 bases from J; bases unmatched to any gene: 9. Germline V lookup: CDR1 LNHDA, CDR2 SQIVND (reference sequence). CDR3 length equals 13 residues. Written as DNA, the CDR3 is TGTGCCAGTAATGACAGGGGTTTTATCGGCTACACCTTC. As protein: CASNDRGFIGYTF.

Concerning this clone: Other DNA variants within this sample encode the same CDR3. The rearrangement joins TRBV5-1 to TRBJ2-5; TRBD1 is a possible D gene (5 bases). CDR1 is SGHRS, CDR2 YFSETQ, per germline. With 0 bases removed from V and 1 base from J, the gap between germline ends came to 7 bases. This CDR3 region has 14 residues. This chain's CDR3 is CASSLGTGQETQYF. The CDR3 coding sequence is TGCGCCAGCAGCTTGGGAACAGGCCAAGAGACCCAGTACTTC.

This chain links TRBV19 with TRBJ1-1; tentative D call: TRBD1 (5 bases). Between the trimmed V and J ends, which lost 8 bases and 7 bases, there was a span of 17 bases. This CDR3 has 13 amino acids. From germline, CDR1 is LNHDA and CDR2 SQIVND (reference sequence). The CDR3 region is CASAFGGKYEAFF. CDR3 bases: TGTGCCAGTGCCTTCGGGGGGAAGTATGAAGCTTTCTTT.

The rearrangement uses TRBV6-6 and TRBJ1-2, with D tentatively TRBD1 (6 bases). With 6 bases removed from V and 1 base from J, the gap between germline ends came to 18 bases. The CDR3 runs 16 residues. Germline values: CDR1 MNHNY, CDR2 SVGAGI (reference sequence). CDR3 loop: CASRSSRDTDNYGYTF. In DNA, the CDR3 is TGTGCCAGCAGATCAAGCCGGGACACTGATAACTATGGCTACACCTTC.

The genes are TRBV7-9 and TRBJ1-3; weak D call: TRBD1 (5 bases). Germline V gene data show CDR1 as SEHNR and CDR2 as FQNEAQ (reference sequence). The germline V and J ends were trimmed by 1 base and 0 bases, with 10 bases remaining between them. This CDR3 spans 16 amino acids. DNA for the CDR3: TGTGCCAGCAGCTTAGTTGACAGCAGCTCTGGAAACACCATATATTTT. Translated: CASSLVDSSSGNTIYF.

The chain is built from TRBV4-1 and TRBJ1-1; D gene uncertain. The V gene lost 1 base and the J gene lost 11 bases, with 14 bases spanning the gap. This CDR3 spans 13 amino acids. Germline assignment: CDR1 MGHRA and CDR2 YSYEKL. The CDR3 DNA is TGCGCCAGCAGCCAAGGCGTTGGGTCTGGCGCTTTCTTT. Amino acids: CASSQGVGSGAFF.

This rearrangement joins TRBV7-9 to TRBJ2-7; D is possibly TRBD1 (5 bases). This CDR3 contains 15 residues. Trimming took off 4 bases at V and 2 bases at J, with 15 bases between the two ends. CDR1 SEHNR and CDR2 FQNEAQ come from the germline V gene (reference sequence). The CDR3 region is CASSSRVGATYEQYF. CDR3 bases: TGTGCCAGCAGCTCAAGGGTAGGGGCTACCTACGAGCAGTACTTC. The variable domain in full, with the rest retrieved from reference TRBV7-9 and TRBJ2-7, is DTGVSQNPRHKITKRGQNVTFRCDPISEHNRLYWYRQTLGQGPEFLTYFQNEAQLEKSRLLSDRFSAERPKGSFSTLEIQRTEQGDSAMYLCASSSRVGATYEQYFGPGTRLTVT.